The clone carrying this TCR beta chain came up a few times. Its matching antigen is unknown. At one end the junction does not follow the germline gene, possibly because of a read error. The record originates from a study of human T cells and chemical hapten exposure. As processed by the authors: Counting gave a median of around 100,000 TCRs per sample, with values ranging from about 23,224 to 700,000. TCRdb re-derived calls from the RACE reads in MiXCR, one entry per CDR3 protein. TCRdb's processing, not the study's, gives the V and J calls here. Counted here are approximately 88,000 distinct CDR3 sequences, approximately 12% occurring once; the ten biggest clones make up about 5.7%. Study-level points and caveats: TCRs at high frequency, those above 1 in 1000, did not change with DPC sensitization.

CDR3 length equals 13 residues. Germline V gives CDR1 SQVTM, CDR2 ANQGSEA. Documented time point: patch test 3, about 24 weeks after DPC sensitization. Treatment here: therapeutic diphenylcyclopropenone sensitization with weekly scalp DPC. This TCR was sampled from a woman aged 50 to 60 with alopecia areata. Some clones in this sample may be carry-over from other donors' samples. The sample here was whole blood, taken in connection with sensitization to the hapten diphenylcyclopropenone (DPC). The V and J genes are TRBV29-1 and TRBJ2-2; possibly TRBD1 or TRBD2 for D (5 bases each). The CDR3 region has the DNA TGCAGCGCAATGGGACGGTCAACCGGGGAGCCGTTTTTT. It translates to CSAMGRSTGEPFF.